A selection of T cell receptor beta chains follows, all from one sample in a study of blood T cell repertoires in COVID-19. Data came from immunoSEQ multiplex PCR; TCRdb stores just in-frame clones and leaves some out. This table holds about 120,000 clones, 75% to 85% found once. Sequencing was performed on peripheral blood. The receptor set was obtained from a middle-aged man with active or convalescent COVID-19. Both conserved end residues are part of each CDR3. Fields, in order: J gene, V gene, D gene, clone size, CDR3 DNA, CDR3 protein. The D gene is left open where the match is weak. Clone size appears in some rows only: once, few, many, or a class for an expanded clone.

j_call: TRBJ2-7; v_call: TRBV27; d_call: TRBD2; clone_size: .; cdr3_nt: TGTGCCAGCAGTGACCTTTTGGGGACTAACGCCTACGAGCAGTACTTC; cdr3_aa: CASSDLLGTNAYEQYF
j_call: TRBJ2-1; v_call: TRBV7-9; d_call: .; clone_size: .; cdr3_nt: TGTGCCAGCAGCTTTTCTGAGGACTCCTACAATGAGCAGTTCTTC; cdr3_aa: CASSFSEDSYNEQFF
j_call: TRBJ1-6; v_call: TRBV19; d_call: .; clone_size: .; cdr3_nt: TGTGCCAGTAACGGGAATTCACCCCTCCACTTT; cdr3_aa: CASNGNSPLHF
j_call: TRBJ1-3; v_call: TRBV29-1; d_call: .; clone_size: .; cdr3_nt: TGCAGCGTTGGGGACGCCGGGGGGTACACCATATATTTT; cdr3_aa: CSVGDAGGYTIYF
j_call: TRBJ2-3; v_call: TRBV11-3; d_call: TRBD2; clone_size: .; cdr3_nt: TGTGCCAGCAGCTTAGAGATAGCGGGGGGTTATACAGATACGCAGTATTTT; cdr3_aa: CASSLEIAGGYTDTQYF
j_call: TRBJ2-3; v_call: TRBV7-2; d_call: .; clone_size: .; cdr3_nt: TGTGCCAGCAGCTTTTTGACAGGTCAAGATACGCAGTATTTT; cdr3_aa: CASSFLTGQDTQYF
j_call: TRBJ1-1; v_call: TRBV9; d_call: .; clone_size: few; cdr3_nt: TGTGCCAGCAGCGGAAGGGGGGGACAGAACACTGAAGCTTTCTTT; cdr3_aa: CASSGRGGQNTEAFF
j_call: TRBJ2-2; v_call: TRBV9; d_call: .; clone_size: .; cdr3_nt: TGTGCCAGCGCCGGACACGGGGAGCTGTTTTTT; cdr3_aa: CASAGHGELFF
j_call: TRBJ2-5; v_call: TRBV29-1; d_call: TRBD1; clone_size: .; cdr3_nt: TGCAGCGTGTGGGGGTGGCAGGGGGTTCAAGAGACCCAGTACTTC; cdr3_aa: CSVWGWQGVQETQYF
j_call: TRBJ1-4; v_call: TRBV7-2; d_call: TRBD1; clone_size: once; cdr3_nt: TGTGCCAGCAGCTCCACTCAGCTGGGGACAGGGAGGGAAAAACTGTTTTTT; cdr3_aa: CASSSTQLGTGREKLFF
j_call: TRBJ1-2; v_call: TRBV29-1; d_call: .; clone_size: .; cdr3_nt: TGCAGCGTTGTCCGACAGTATGGCTACACCTTC; cdr3_aa: CSVVRQYGYTF
j_call: TRBJ1-4; v_call: TRBV2; d_call: .; clone_size: .; cdr3_nt: TGTGCCAGCAGTGGGGAGCCATCTAATGAAAAACTGTTTTTT; cdr3_aa: CASSGEPSNEKLFF
j_call: TRBJ2-3; v_call: TRBV29-1; d_call: .; clone_size: .; cdr3_nt: TGCAGCGTTGACGCCGGGAAGGATACGCAGTATTTT; cdr3_aa: CSVDAGKDTQYF
j_call: TRBJ2-7; v_call: TRBV2; d_call: TRBD1; clone_size: .; cdr3_nt: TGTGCCAGCAGGTCGGCTCCGGGACAGGGGAGCTACGAGCAGTACTTC; cdr3_aa: CASRSAPGQGSYEQYF
j_call: TRBJ1-2; v_call: TRBV7-9; d_call: TRBD1; clone_size: few; cdr3_nt: TGTGCCAGCAGCGCAAGGGACAGGGGCAACTATGGCTACACCTTC; cdr3_aa: CASSARDRGNYGYTF
j_call: TRBJ1-1; v_call: TRBV6-5; d_call: .; clone_size: .; cdr3_nt: TGTGCCAGCAGTTACTATGCCGGGGGAAACACTGAAGCTTTCTTT; cdr3_aa: CASSYYAGGNTEAFF
j_call: TRBJ1-1; v_call: TRBV5-1; d_call: .; clone_size: .; cdr3_nt: TGCGCCAGCAGCTTGGGGGCCGCTAACACTGAAGCTTTCTTT; cdr3_aa: CASSLGAANTEAFF
j_call: TRBJ1-1; v_call: TRBV5-1; d_call: TRBD1; clone_size: .; cdr3_nt: TGCGCCAGCAGCTTGGGGTTGAGGGACAGGGGGCGTGAAGCTTTCTTT; cdr3_aa: CASSLGLRDRGREAFF
j_call: TRBJ1-1; v_call: TRBV7-9; d_call: .; clone_size: .; cdr3_nt: TGTGCCAGCAGCGCGGACAGGAACACTGAAGCTTTCTTT; cdr3_aa: CASSADRNTEAFF
j_call: TRBJ2-3; v_call: TRBV11-3; d_call: TRBD2; clone_size: .; cdr3_nt: TGTGCCAGCAGCTCCGGACTAGCGGGCGTTAATACGCAGTATTTT; cdr3_aa: CASSSGLAGVNTQYF
j_call: TRBJ2-7; v_call: TRBV10-3; d_call: TRBD1; clone_size: .; cdr3_nt: TGTGCCAACGGACAGGGGTACGAGCAGTACTTC; cdr3_aa: CANGQGYEQYF
j_call: TRBJ2-5; v_call: TRBV19; d_call: TRBD1; clone_size: .; cdr3_nt: TGTGCCAGTAGTATAAACAGGGGAGAGACCCAGTACTTC; cdr3_aa: CASSINRGETQYF
j_call: TRBJ1-2; v_call: TRBV12-5; d_call: .; clone_size: .; cdr3_nt: TGTGCTAGTGGTCCCTACGCGGGGGGGAACTATGGCTACACCTTC; cdr3_aa: CASGPYAGGNYGYTF
j_call: TRBJ1-1; v_call: TRBV6-5; d_call: TRBD1; clone_size: .; cdr3_nt: TGTGCCAGCAGTTACAACAGGGGGACTGAAGCTTTCTTT; cdr3_aa: CASSYNRGTEAFF
j_call: TRBJ2-2; v_call: TRBV7-2; d_call: TRBD2; clone_size: .; cdr3_nt: TGTGCCAGCAGCTTCCTGCAGGGCGGGGGGCCCGGGGAGCTGTTTTTT; cdr3_aa: CASSFLQGGGPGELFF
j_call: TRBJ1-2; v_call: TRBV19; d_call: .; clone_size: .; cdr3_nt: TGTGCCAGTAGTATAGATAGGTACAGACCCGGCTACACCTTC; cdr3_aa: CASSIDRYRPGYTF
j_call: TRBJ2-7; v_call: TRBV7-9; d_call: .; clone_size: few; cdr3_nt: TGTGCCAGCAGCCGAGCCGATTACGAGCAGTACTTC; cdr3_aa: CASSRADYEQYF
j_call: TRBJ1-2; v_call: TRBV3-1/TRBV3-2; d_call: .; clone_size: .; cdr3_nt: TGTGCCAGCAGCAACACAGAAAACTATGGCTACACCTTC; cdr3_aa: CASSNTENYGYTF
j_call: TRBJ2-7; v_call: TRBV6-5; d_call: .; clone_size: .; cdr3_nt: TGTGCCAGCAGTCCATACGGGGGTGATACCTACGAGCAGTACTTC; cdr3_aa: CASSPYGGDTYEQYF
j_call: TRBJ2-1; v_call: TRBV6-2/TRBV6-3; d_call: TRBD1; clone_size: .; cdr3_nt: TGTGCCAGCAGTTCGGCCGGGACAGCAAACAATGAGCAGTTCTTC; cdr3_aa: CASSSAGTANNEQFF
j_call: TRBJ2-7; v_call: TRBV19; d_call: .; clone_size: few; cdr3_nt: TGTGCCAGTAGTATACCCGACAGCTACGAGCAGTACTTC; cdr3_aa: CASSIPDSYEQYF
j_call: TRBJ1-4; v_call: TRBV7-9; d_call: .; clone_size: .; cdr3_nt: TGTGCCAGCAGCTTGGGAGCAGGTCGAGGCGAAAAACTGTTTTTT; cdr3_aa: CASSLGAGRGEKLFF
j_call: TRBJ1-1; v_call: TRBV7-9; d_call: .; clone_size: .; cdr3_nt: TGTGCCAGCAGTCCCCCAGCGGGGTTGGGGAACACTGAAGCTTTCTTT; cdr3_aa: CASSPPAGLGNTEAFF
j_call: TRBJ1-2; v_call: TRBV12-3/TRBV12-4; d_call: .; clone_size: .; cdr3_nt: TGTGCCAGCACCGAGGGGGTTAACTATGGCTACACCTTC; cdr3_aa: CASTEGVNYGYTF
j_call: TRBJ1-2; v_call: TRBV4-1; d_call: .; clone_size: .; cdr3_nt: TGCGCCAGCAGCCCCCGCGAGGGGGTAGGTGATGGCTACACCTTC; cdr3_aa: CASSPREGVGDGYTF
j_call: TRBJ1-1; v_call: TRBV2; d_call: .; clone_size: few; cdr3_nt: TGTGCCAGCAGTCTTCTGACAGGGAACACTGAAGCTTTCTTT; cdr3_aa: CASSLLTGNTEAFF
j_call: TRBJ1-2; v_call: TRBV30; d_call: .; clone_size: .; cdr3_nt: TGTGCCTGGGACTTTTCGGGGGGTGGCTACACCTTC; cdr3_aa: CAWDFSGGGYTF
j_call: TRBJ2-7; v_call: TRBV25-1; d_call: .; clone_size: .; cdr3_nt: TGTGCCAGCACAGCAATGGAGGGCTACGAGCAGTACTTC; cdr3_aa: CASTAMEGYEQYF
j_call: TRBJ1-5; v_call: TRBV4-2; d_call: TRBD1; clone_size: .; cdr3_nt: TGTGCCAGCAGCCAAGAATTGGGACAGGGTTATCAGCCCCAGCATTTT; cdr3_aa: CASSQELGQGYQPQHF
j_call: TRBJ1-1; v_call: TRBV30; d_call: .; clone_size: once; cdr3_nt: TGTGCCTGGACCGGGGGGAAGGACACTGAAGCTTTCTTT; cdr3_aa: CAWTGGKDTEAFF
j_call: TRBJ2-2; v_call: TRBV15; d_call: .; clone_size: .; cdr3_nt: TGTGCCACCAGCAGAGAAAACTCTCCGAACACCGGGGAGCTGTTTTTT; cdr3_aa: CATSRENSPNTGELFF
j_call: TRBJ2-7; v_call: TRBV9; d_call: .; clone_size: few; cdr3_nt: TGTGCCAGCAGCGTAGGGGTCAGCCCTTCGGAGGGGCAGTACTTC; cdr3_aa: CASSVGVSPSEGQYF
j_call: TRBJ1-1; v_call: TRBV30; d_call: .; clone_size: .; cdr3_nt: TGTGCCTGGAGGGCAGGCCCGAACACTGAAGCTTTCTTT; cdr3_aa: CAWRAGPNTEAFF
j_call: TRBJ2-7; v_call: TRBV3-1/TRBV3-2; d_call: TRBD2; clone_size: .; cdr3_nt: TGTGCCAGCAGCCAAATGACTAGCGGGAGTAACGAGCAGTACTTC; cdr3_aa: CASSQMTSGSNEQYF
j_call: TRBJ1-2; v_call: TRBV19; d_call: .; clone_size: .; cdr3_nt: TGTGCCAGTACCCAGACCAGCCAGGTCAACCCAAATACGTATGGCTACACCTTC; cdr3_aa: CASTQTSQVNPNTYGYTF
j_call: TRBJ1-2; v_call: TRBV6-2/TRBV6-3; d_call: TRBD1; clone_size: .; cdr3_nt: TGTGCCAGCAGTCCGGGACAGTCGCCCTATGGCTACACCTTC; cdr3_aa: CASSPGQSPYGYTF
j_call: TRBJ1-2; v_call: TRBV11-2; d_call: .; clone_size: few; cdr3_nt: TGTGCCAGCAGCTCCACTGGGGGGGCTAACTATGGCTACACCTTC; cdr3_aa: CASSSTGGANYGYTF
j_call: TRBJ1-2; v_call: TRBV30; d_call: TRBD1; clone_size: .; cdr3_nt: TGTGCCTGTCTTGGAGGGACAGGGGGCACCTATGGCTACACCTTC; cdr3_aa: CACLGGTGGTYGYTF
j_call: TRBJ1-1; v_call: TRBV20-1; d_call: .; clone_size: once; cdr3_nt: TGCAGTGCTAGTGTTTTCGGAGGGATGAACACTGAAGCTTTCTTT; cdr3_aa: CSASVFGGMNTEAFF
j_call: TRBJ1-2; v_call: TRBV6-5; d_call: TRBD1; clone_size: .; cdr3_nt: TGTGCCAGCAAAACAGGGGGCGCGTATGGCTACACCTTC; cdr3_aa: CASKTGGAYGYTF
j_call: TRBJ2-7; v_call: TRBV3-1/TRBV3-2; d_call: .; clone_size: .; cdr3_nt: TGTGCCAGCAGCCAATTAGCGGAAAGCTCCTACGAGCAGTACTTC; cdr3_aa: CASSQLAESSYEQYF
j_call: TRBJ1-5; v_call: TRBV7-9; d_call: .; clone_size: .; cdr3_nt: TGTGCCAGCAGCCAAGGACAGCCTGATAGCAATCAGCCCCAGCATTTT; cdr3_aa: CASSQGQPDSNQPQHF
j_call: TRBJ2-1; v_call: TRBV7-8; d_call: TRBD2; clone_size: .; cdr3_nt: TGTGCCAGCAGGACGGGACTAAGATCCTACAATGAGCAGTTCTTC; cdr3_aa: CASRTGLRSYNEQFF
j_call: TRBJ2-7; v_call: TRBV19; d_call: TRBD1; clone_size: once; cdr3_nt: TGTGCCAGTAGTATCGGCGACAGGGTACCCTCCGAGCAGTACTTC; cdr3_aa: CASSIGDRVPSEQYF
j_call: TRBJ2-1; v_call: TRBV7-6; d_call: TRBD1; clone_size: .; cdr3_nt: TGTGCCAGCAGCGTCCTGACAGGGTATGGGTACAATGAGCAGTTCTTC; cdr3_aa: CASSVLTGYGYNEQFF
j_call: TRBJ2-4; v_call: TRBV12-5; d_call: .; clone_size: .; cdr3_nt: TGTGCTAGTGGTTTGGGGGGCTTTAGTCCCGGTGGGGTAGGCAAAAACATTCAGTACTTC; cdr3_aa: CASGLGGFSPGGVGKNIQYF
j_call: TRBJ2-7; v_call: TRBV27; d_call: TRBD1; clone_size: .; cdr3_nt: TGTGCCAGCAGTTTATTAGGGGACAGGGGCTTCTACGAGCAGTACTTC; cdr3_aa: CASSLLGDRGFYEQYF